This T cell receptor beta chain came from a study of shared clonotypes between healthy human individuals. Overall study context: Per donor, three plates held CD4 naive cells, three held CD4 memory, two held CD8 naive and one held CD8 memory.

The CDR3 covers 15 residues. The V gene lost 0 bases and the J gene lost 5 bases, with 14 bases spanning the gap. CDR1 and CDR2 (germline): ENHRY, SYGVKD. CD45RO-negative, CCR7-positively selected cells formed the naive CD8 fraction, excluding terminally differentiated effector memory CD45RA+ cells. Healthy and HIV-negative, the adult donors had no recent acute infections or vaccinations. All the donors were Caucasian adults who lived in Nashville, Tennessee. Once extracted for a subset, genomic DNA was divided evenly among several immunoSEQ plates. Measured with immunoSEQ multiplex PCR; TCRdb has only the in-frame clones, and not every one. The table has more than 2 million clones, around 93% seen once.

The rearrangement joins TRBV10-3 to TRBJ2-7, with D hard to call. The sequence was obtained from a man aged 18 to 30 in good health. Some clones in this sample may be carry-over from other donors' samples. Specimen: naive CD8+ T cells from PBMCs. DNA for the CDR3: TGTGCCATCAGTGAGTCGAGTACTGGCGCGAACGAGCAGTACTTC. It yields the protein CAISESSTGANEQYF.